A selection of T cell receptor beta chains follows, all from one sample in a study of blood T cell repertoires in COVID-19. The repertoire was sequenced with immunoSEQ multiplex PCR; TCRdb's copy has only in-frame clones and lacks some. This sample has over 45,000 clones, with 65% to 90% found just once. Sequencing used peripheral blood. The receptors originated from a human donor in a cohort sampled during active COVID-19. Each CDR3 is given with its conserved first and last residue. A D gene is named only where the DNA matches it firmly. Expanded clones are given a class, and other clones once, few, many or no size at all.

abundance	v_gene	j_gene	d_gene	CDR3nt	CDR3aa
.	TRBV18	TRBJ2-1	TRBD2	TGTGCCAGCTCACCGGGCATGAGCGGGAGTGGCAATGAGCAGTTCTTC	CASSPGMSGSGNEQFF
.	TRBV4-3	TRBJ2-5	TRBD2	TGCGCCAGCAGCCAACGACTAGCGGGAGATGGGGGTGAGACCCAGTACTTC	CASSQRLAGDGGETQYF
.	TRBV5-1	TRBJ1-2	.	TGCGCCAGCAGCTTGGACCAGGGTACAGGCTACACCTTC	CASSLDQGTGYTF
few	TRBV7-2	TRBJ2-7	TRBD2	TGTGCCAGCAGCTCCCGTCCCGGGACTAGCGGTTACGAGCAGTACTTC	CASSSRPGTSGYEQYF
.	TRBV28	TRBJ1-2	.	TGTGCCAGCAGTTTAGCCAGGGCCTATGGCTACACCTTC	CASSLARAYGYTF
.	TRBV5-1	TRBJ2-3	TRBD2	TGCGCCAGCAGCGTCCAACTAGCGGGAGGGCCCCCAGATACGCAGTATTTT	CASSVQLAGGPPDTQYF
.	TRBV5-1	TRBJ2-3	TRBD2	TGCGCCAGCAGCTTGGGTTGGGCTAGCGGGAGCCCCACAGATACGCAGTATTTT	CASSLGWASGSPTDTQYF
.	TRBV11-2	TRBJ2-7	.	TGTGCCAGCAGCTTAGGAGCGAGCTACGAGCAGTACTTC	CASSLGASYEQYF
.	TRBV28	TRBJ1-1	.	TGTGCCAGCAGGGACTTAAACACTGAAGCTTTCTTT	CASRDLNTEAFF
.	TRBV28	TRBJ1-4	.	TGTGCCAGCAGTTTAGGGCAGAACCATGAAAAACTGTTTTTT	CASSLGQNHEKLFF
once	TRBV6-5	TRBJ1-6	TRBD1	TGTGCCAGCAGTCCTACAGGGGGCTATAATTCACCCCTCCACTTT	CASSPTGGYNSPLHF
.	TRBV4-3	TRBJ1-2	.	TGCGCCAGCAGCCAAGACCGGAGCTATGGCTACACCTTC	CASSQDRSYGYTF
.	TRBV18	TRBJ1-2	.	TGTGCCAGCTCACCAGGGCAGTCTAACTATGGCTACACCTTC	CASSPGQSNYGYTF
.	TRBV29-1	TRBJ2-4	.	TGCAGCGCTGGATGGGCGGAAGACCAGGGCATTCAGTACTTC	CSAGWAEDQGIQYF
.	TRBV7-2	TRBJ2-5	.	TGTGCCAGCAGCTTAGTTCTAGCCCAGGAGACCCAGTACTTC	CASSLVLAQETQYF
.	TRBV6-2/TRBV6-3	TRBJ2-3	TRBD2	TGTGCCAGCAGTTACTCAGCGGGAGCATATCCGCAGTATTTT	CASSYSAGAYPQYF
.	TRBV7-9	TRBJ1-5	TRBD1	TGTGCCAGCAGCTCCTTACAGGGGGCATTACAGCCCCAGCATTTT	CASSSLQGALQPQHF
.	TRBV11-2	TRBJ2-7	TRBD1	TGTGCCAGCAGCTTCCTCGGACAGGGCGAGCAGTACTTC	CASSFLGQGEQYF
.	TRBV19	TRBJ2-3	.	TGTGCCAGTAGTATAAAGGACTATTCCACAGATACGCAGTATTTT	CASSIKDYSTDTQYF
few	TRBV5-5	TRBJ1-1	TRBD1	TGTGCCAGCAGCTGGACGACAGGGGGTATGAACACTGAAGCTTTCTTT	CASSWTTGGMNTEAFF
.	TRBV7-9	TRBJ2-4	.	TGTGCCAGCAGCTTAGGACTAGGAAAAAACATTCAGTACTTC	CASSLGLGKNIQYF
.	TRBV28	TRBJ2-7	.	TGTGCCAGCACAAAACCGGGGACTCCTCTTGTGGAGCAGTACTTC	CASTKPGTPLVEQYF
.	TRBV11-3	TRBJ2-5	.	TGTGCCAGCAGCTTAGTTGGGGGGGGCGGCCAAGAGACCCAGTACTTC	CASSLVGGGGQETQYF